This T cell receptor (beta chain) emerged from a study of blood T cells in healthy people across ages. This clonotype has a count of ten or more. Primed by a sample-barcoded 5' primer and a J-beta primer mix, a second PCR proceeded for 7 to 11 cycles. TCRdb ran MiXCR on the 5' RACE reads and lists one entry per CDR3 protein. The table lists 380,000 or so distinct CDR3 sequences, roughly half of them singletons. V lost 5 bases and J 4 bases, leaving 15 bases between the germline ends. The CDR3 is 15 amino acids. Germline CDR1 and CDR2: SGHTA and FQGNSA. This clonotype was sampled from a man aged 60-69 years in good health. The rearrangement links TRBV7-2 to TRBJ2-1; D may be TRBD1 (8 bases). Sequencing was done on a sample of blood. The CDR3, as DNA: TGTGCCAGCAGCCACAGGGGGGGGCAATACAATGAGCAGTTCTTC. Translating it yields CASSHRGGQYNEQFF.